This TCR beta chain was documented in a study of blood T cell repertoires in COVID-19. V lost 6 bases to trimming and J lost 0 bases, with 12 bases between them. CDR1 is MNHEY and CDR2 is SMNVEV in the germline V gene (reference sequence). CDR3 length: 14 residues. The protocol was immunoSEQ multiplex PCR, while the TCRdb copy is restricted to in-frame clones and leaves out a portion. The sample has approximately 280,000 clones, approximately 83% seen once. The source is a woman under 40 who had recovered from COVID-19. The rearrangement joins TRBV27 to TRBJ2-7; possibly TRBD1 for D (5 bases). The sequenced material came from peripheral blood. CDR3 residues: CASRGNGHSYEQYF. CDR3 coding DNA: TGTGCCAGCAGAGGTAACGGACACTCCTACGAGCAGTACTTC.